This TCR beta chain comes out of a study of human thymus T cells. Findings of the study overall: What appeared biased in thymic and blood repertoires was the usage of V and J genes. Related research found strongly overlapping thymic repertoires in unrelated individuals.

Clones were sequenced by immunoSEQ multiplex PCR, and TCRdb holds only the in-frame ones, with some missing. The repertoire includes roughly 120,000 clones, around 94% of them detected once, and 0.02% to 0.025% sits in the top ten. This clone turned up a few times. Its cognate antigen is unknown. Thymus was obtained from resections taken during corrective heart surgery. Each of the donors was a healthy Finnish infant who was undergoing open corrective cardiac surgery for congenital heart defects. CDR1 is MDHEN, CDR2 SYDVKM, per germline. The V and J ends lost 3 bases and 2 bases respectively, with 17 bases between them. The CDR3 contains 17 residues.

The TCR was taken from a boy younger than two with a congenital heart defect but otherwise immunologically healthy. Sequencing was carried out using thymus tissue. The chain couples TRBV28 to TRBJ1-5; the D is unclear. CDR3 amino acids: CASSFGLGEYGNQPQHF. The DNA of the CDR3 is TGTGCCAGCAGTTTCGGCCTTGGGGAGTATGGCAATCAGCCCCAGCATTTT. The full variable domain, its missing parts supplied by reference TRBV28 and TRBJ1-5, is DVKVTQSSRYLVKRTGEKVFLECVQDMDHENMFWYRQDPGLGLRLIYFSYDVKMKEKGDIPEGYSVSREKKERFSLILESASTNQTSMYLCASSFGLGEYGNQPQHFGDGTRLSIL.